Following are 13 T cell receptor beta chains from one sample sequenced in a study of cytomegalovirus exposure and HLA in healthy donors. A multiplex PCR was run with 60 Vbeta primers and 13 Jbeta primers. Data came from immunoSEQ multiplex PCR; TCRdb stores just in-frame clones and leaves some out. Found here are 90,000 to 110,000 clones, approximately 73% of them singletons; the top ten hold around 7.7%. The sample comprised PBMCs. The receptors were gathered from a man in his forties or fifties in good health and CMV-seronegative.

This chain uses TRBV2 with TRBJ2-5; no reliable D call. Looked up from germline, CDR1 is SNHLY and CDR2 is FYNNEI. The CDR3 has 11 residues. Deletions cut 5 bases from V and 3 bases from J, with 4 bases between. The CDR3 nucleotides read TGTGCCAGCAGTCGGGAAGAGACCCAGTACTTC. Amino acids: CASSREETQYF.

The genes are TRBV5-6 and TRBJ1-2, with D hard to call. The germline CDR1 and CDR2 sequences are SGHDT and YYEEEE. Trimming took off 3 bases at V and 0 bases at J, with 21 bases between the two ends. This CDR3 comprises 18 residues. The CDR3 DNA is TGTGCCAGCAGCTCGGAGTCGAGCCACACCTCTACTAACTATGGCTACACCTTC. It yields the protein CASSSESSHTSTNYGYTF.

This clone was seen only a few times. This chain joins TRBV30 and TRBJ2-1, with 8 positions matching TRBD2. The trim removed 3 bases at V and 5 bases at J, leaving 9 bases unmatched. Germline V gene data show CDR1 as GTSNPN and CDR2 as SVGIG (reference sequence). The CDR3 covers 15 residues. The CDR3 DNA follows: TGTGCCTGGAGATCCCTCGGGGGGGAGGACAATGAGCAGTTCTTC. This codes for CAWRSLGGEDNEQFF.

This clone has just one count. The chain carries TRBV18 and TRBJ2-5; a weak D match, TRBD2 (6 bases). CDR1 is KGHSH and CDR2 is LQKENI in the germline V gene. Trimming took 6 bases from V and 9 from J, leaving 20 bases between them. This CDR3 spans 14 amino acids. The CDR3 protein is CASSPQGLDMSQYF. CDR3 nucleotides: TGTGCCAGCTCTCCCCAGGGACTGGACATGTCCCAGTACTTC.

V usage is TRBV7-9 and J usage is TRBJ1-4; TRBD1 aligns across 8 bases. The CDR3 consists of 14 residues. CDR1 and CDR2 from the germline V gene are SEHNR and FQNEAQ (reference sequence). V gave up 5 bases and J gave up 5 bases; unmatched junction bases: 4. The CDR3 nucleotides are TGTGCCAGCAGCCCCGGGACAGGAAATGAAAAACTGTTTTTT. It specifies CASSPGTGNEKLFF.

V and J are TRBV5-1 and TRBJ2-7, with 11 positions matching TRBD1. The CDR3 sequence is 15 residues long. CDR1 and CDR2 from the germline V gene are SGHRS and YFSETQ. V gave up 0 bases and J gave up 6 bases; unmatched junction bases: 5. The CDR3 sequence is CASSLAGTGGTEQYF. The CDR3 region has the DNA TGCGCCAGCAGCTTGGCCGGGACAGGGGGTACCGAGCAGTACTTC. The variable domain in full, with the rest retrieved from reference TRBV5-1 and TRBJ2-7, is KAGVTQTPRYLIKTRGQQVTLSCSPISGHRSVSWYQQTPGQGLQFLFEYFSETQRNKGNFPGRFSGRQFSNSRSEMNVSTLELGDSALYLCASSLAGTGGTEQYFGPGTRLTVT.

The rearrangement uses TRBV6-4 and TRBJ2-3; TRBD2 aligns across 8 bases. The CDR3 length is 15 residues. Unmatched junction bases numbered 8, after V lost 7 bases and J lost 2 bases. Germline CDR1 is MRHNA and CDR2 is SNTAGT. The CDR3 DNA reads as TGTGCCAGCACTCCGGTAGCGGGGTCCACAGATACGCAGTATTTT. This encodes CASTPVAGSTDTQYF.

This chain links TRBV11-1 with TRBJ2-1, with 10 bases that match TRBD2. CDR1 and CDR2 (germline): SGHAT, FQDESV (reference sequence). V shed 5 bases and J 5 bases; nucleotides not matched to a gene: 6. The CDR3 spans 15 residues. The CDR3 bases are TGTGCCAGCAGCCCGACTAGCGGGCCTAACAATGAGCAGTTCTTC. Its translation: CASSPTSGPNNEQFF. The full variable domain, completed using reference TRBV11-1 and TRBJ2-1, is EAEVAQSPRYKITEKSQAVAFWCDPISGHATLYWYRQILGQGPELLVQFQDESVVDDSQLPKDRFSAERLKGVDSTLKIQPAELGDSAMYLCASSPTSGPNNEQFFGPGTRLTVL.

CDR3 DNA: TGTGCCAGCTCACCGGGGGGAGGGCCGAACACTGAAGCTTTCTTT. It translates to CASSPGGGPNTEAFF. The V and J genes are TRBV18 and TRBJ1-1, with D perhaps TRBD1 (5 bases). The CDR3 runs to 15 residues. V was clipped by 3 bases and J by 1 base, with 12 bases between them. Germline V gene sequence: CDR1 KGHSH, CDR2 LQKENI.

The chain employs TRBV5-1 and TRBJ2-2; 9 bases agree with TRBD2. J gave up 1 base and V 2 bases, and 3 bases lay outside the gene matches. Looked up from germline, CDR1 is SGHRS and CDR2 is YFSETQ. There are 16 residues in the CDR3. CDR3 bases: TGCGCCAGCAGCTTAGCTAGCGGGGTGAACACCGGGGAGCTGTTTTTT. Its translation is CASSLASGVNTGELFF. Filled out from reference TRBV5-1 and TRBJ2-2, the complete variable domain reads KAGVTQTPRYLIKTRGQQVTLSCSPISGHRSVSWYQQTPGQGLQFLFEYFSETQRNKGNFPGRFSGRQFSNSRSEMNVSTLELGDSALYLCASSLASGVNTGELFFGEGSRLTVL.

CDR3 protein: CASSYAVGTEAFF. The CDR3 region has the DNA TGTGCCAGCAGTTACGCGGTTGGGACTGAAGCTTTCTTT. The chain recombines TRBV6-6 with TRBJ1-1; D gene ambiguous. CDR1 is MNHNY, CDR2 SVGAGI, per germline (reference sequence). The CDR3 is 13 residues long. V lost 2 bases to trimming and J lost 5 bases, with 9 bases between them.

The J gene is TRBJ2-5, the V gene TRBV6-5; maybe TRBD2 (5 bases). This CDR3 is 13 amino acids long. Trimming cost V 6 bases and J 5 bases, with 13 bases left between them. Germline V gene data show CDR1 as MNHEY and CDR2 as SVGAGI. In DNA, the CDR3 is TGTGCCAGCAGCTACACTAGGATCGAGACCCAGTACTTC. This encodes CASSYTRIETQYF.

This CDR3 is CASSLLPGQGPYEQYF. CDR3 DNA sequence: TGTGCCAGCAGCTTATTGCCGGGCCAGGGTCCCTACGAGCAGTACTTC. The rearrangement links TRBV7-9 to TRBJ2-7, with a weak D call TRBD1 (5 bases). The CDR3 loop spans 16 amino acids. The germline V gene has CDR1 SEHNR and CDR2 FQNEAQ (reference sequence). With 2 bases removed from V and 2 bases from J, the gap between germline ends came to 16 bases.